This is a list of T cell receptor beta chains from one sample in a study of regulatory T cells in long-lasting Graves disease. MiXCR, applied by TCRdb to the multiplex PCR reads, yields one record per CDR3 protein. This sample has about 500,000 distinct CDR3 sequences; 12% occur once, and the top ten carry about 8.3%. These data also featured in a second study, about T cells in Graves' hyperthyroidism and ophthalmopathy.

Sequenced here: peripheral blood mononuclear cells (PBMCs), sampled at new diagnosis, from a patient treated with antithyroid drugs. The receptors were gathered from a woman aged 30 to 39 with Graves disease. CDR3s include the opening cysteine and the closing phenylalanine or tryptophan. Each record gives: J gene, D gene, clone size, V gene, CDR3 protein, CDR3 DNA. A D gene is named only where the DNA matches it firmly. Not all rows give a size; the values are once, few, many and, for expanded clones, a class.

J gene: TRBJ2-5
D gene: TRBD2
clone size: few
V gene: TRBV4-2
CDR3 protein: CASSQDRGVLQETQYF
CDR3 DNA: TGTGCCAGCAGCCAAGATCGGGGGGTACTCCAAGAGACCCAGTACTTC

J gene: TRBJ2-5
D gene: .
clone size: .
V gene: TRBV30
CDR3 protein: CAWSRGGQKETQYF
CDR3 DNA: TGTGCCTGGAGCCGCGGGGGACAGAAAGAGACCCAGTACTTC

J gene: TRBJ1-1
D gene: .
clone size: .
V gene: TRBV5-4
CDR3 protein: CASSFPSGTGNTEAFF
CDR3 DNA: TGTGCCAGCAGCTTCCCCTCCGGGACGGGGAACACTGAAGCTTTCTTT

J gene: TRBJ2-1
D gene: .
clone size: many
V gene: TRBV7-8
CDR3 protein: CASSRLVGVNNEQFF
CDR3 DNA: TGTGCCAGCAGCCGACTAGTAGGGGTCAACAATGAGCAGTTCTTC

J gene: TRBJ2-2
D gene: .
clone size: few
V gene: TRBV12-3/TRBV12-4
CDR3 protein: CAGKGDTGELFF
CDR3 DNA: TGTGCCGGCAAGGGGGACACCGGGGAGCTGTTTTTT

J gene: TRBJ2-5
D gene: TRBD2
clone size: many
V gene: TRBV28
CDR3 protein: CASSSPTLAGEETQYF
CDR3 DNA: TGTGCCAGCAGTTCCCCCACTTTAGCGGGAGAGGAGACCCAGTACTTC

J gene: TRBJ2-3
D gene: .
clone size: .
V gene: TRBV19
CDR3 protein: CASSTYGASSTDTQYF
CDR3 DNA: TGTGCCAGTAGTACCTACGGGGCCTCCTCCACAGATACGCAGTATTTT

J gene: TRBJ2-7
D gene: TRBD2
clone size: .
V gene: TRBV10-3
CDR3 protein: CATGGTSSYEQYF
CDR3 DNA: TGTGCCACCGGTGGGACTAGCTCCTACGAGCAGTACTTC

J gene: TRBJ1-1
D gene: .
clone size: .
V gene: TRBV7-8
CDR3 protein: CASSLEYSVEAFF
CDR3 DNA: TGTGCCAGCAGCTTAGAATACAGCGTTGAAGCTTTCTTT

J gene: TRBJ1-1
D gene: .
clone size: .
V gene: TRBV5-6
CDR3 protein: CASSSPRGTKNTEAFF
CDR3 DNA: TGTGCCAGCAGCTCGCCCAGGGGAACGAAGAACACTGAAGCTTTCTTT

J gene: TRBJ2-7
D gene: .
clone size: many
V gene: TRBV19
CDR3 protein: CASSIVQTGAYEQYF
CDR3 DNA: TGTGCCAGTAGTATAGTCCAAACCGGGGCCTACGAGCAGTACTTC

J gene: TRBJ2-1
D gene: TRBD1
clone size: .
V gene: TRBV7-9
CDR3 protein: CASSGPQGFNEQFF
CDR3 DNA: TGTGCCAGCAGCGGCCCACAGGGGTTCAATGAGCAGTTCTTC

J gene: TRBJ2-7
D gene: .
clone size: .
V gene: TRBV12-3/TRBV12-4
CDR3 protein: CASSFAGTEQYF
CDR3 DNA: TGTGCCAGCAGTTTCGCAGGGACCGAGCAGTACTTC

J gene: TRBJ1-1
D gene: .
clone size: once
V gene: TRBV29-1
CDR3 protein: CSTLQPGQSSSRVF
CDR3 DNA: TGCAGCACCCTACAACCGGGACAAAGTTCAAGTAGGGTCTTT

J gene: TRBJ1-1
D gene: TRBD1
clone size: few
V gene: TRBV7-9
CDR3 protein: CASSLDWTGGTEAFF
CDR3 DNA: TGTGCCAGCAGCTTAGATTGGACAGGGGGAACTGAAGCTTTCTTT

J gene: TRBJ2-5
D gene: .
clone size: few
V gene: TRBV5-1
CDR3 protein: CASTQGSTHQETQYF
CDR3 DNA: TGCGCCAGCACCCAAGGCAGCACCCACCAAGAGACCCAGTACTTC

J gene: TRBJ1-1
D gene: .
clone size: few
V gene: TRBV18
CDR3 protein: CASSGIQGPLGAFF
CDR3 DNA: TGTGCCAGCTCAGGGATCCAAGGGCCGCTGGGGGCTTTCTTT

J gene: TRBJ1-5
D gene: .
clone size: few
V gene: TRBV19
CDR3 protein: CARDSQGGDQPQHF
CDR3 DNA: TGTGCCAGGGACTCACAGGGCGGGGATCAGCCCCAGCATTTT

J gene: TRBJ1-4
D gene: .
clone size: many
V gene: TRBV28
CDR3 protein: CASSFFTSNEKLFF
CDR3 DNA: TGTGCCAGCAGTTTTTTTACGTCTAATGAAAAACTGTTTTTT

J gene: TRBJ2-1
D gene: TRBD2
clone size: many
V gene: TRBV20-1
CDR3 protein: CSAKSTSGSHEQFF
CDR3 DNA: TGCAGTGCTAAATCTACTAGCGGGAGCCATGAGCAGTTCTTC

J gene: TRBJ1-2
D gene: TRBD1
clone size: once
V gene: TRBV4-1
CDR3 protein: CASSQAGTGAFGYTF
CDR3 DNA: TGCGCCAGCAGCCAAGCCGGGACAGGGGCGTTTGGCTACACCTTC

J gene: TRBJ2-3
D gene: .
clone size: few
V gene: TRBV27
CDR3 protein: CASSLSSVDTQYF
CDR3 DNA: TGTGCCAGCAGTTTATCGTCGGTAGATACGCAGTATTTT

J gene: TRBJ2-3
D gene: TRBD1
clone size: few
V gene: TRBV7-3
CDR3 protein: CASSSTGTGPDTQYF
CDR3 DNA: TGTGCCAGCAGCTCCACCGGGACAGGGCCAGATACGCAGTATTTT

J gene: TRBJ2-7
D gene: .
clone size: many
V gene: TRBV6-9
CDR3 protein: CASSSPGLDYEQYF
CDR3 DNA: TGTGCCAGCAGTTCTCCGGGACTGGATTACGAGCAGTACTTC

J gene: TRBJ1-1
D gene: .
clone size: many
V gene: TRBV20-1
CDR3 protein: CSAQRPRGAFF
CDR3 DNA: TGCAGTGCTCAACGACCGCGGGGAGCTTTCTTT

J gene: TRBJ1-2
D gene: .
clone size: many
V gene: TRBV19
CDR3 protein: CASSIEGFDGYTF
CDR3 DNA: TGTGCCAGTAGTATCGAGGGATTCGATGGCTACACCTTC